Listed here are 5 T cell receptor beta chains from one sample, sequenced in a study of spatial heterogeneity in lung cancer. Sample time point: sample taken at primary tumor resection. Material for sequencing was whole RNA from tumor, nontumor lung or frozen PBMC, left unsorted. TCRdb recomputed calls from the 5' RACE reads with MiXCR, one row per CDR3 protein. In the table there are over 9,500 distinct CDR3 sequences, roughly 4% of which are singletons. The specimen was normal lung tissue next to the tumor, collected at surgery. The receptors were sampled from a male donor with early-stage non-small cell lung cancer.

By its share, this clonotype is medium-sized. The library was built for alpha chains, so this beta chain is an off-target read and its size means little. The V gene is TRBV18, the J gene TRBJ1-5; 7 bases align to TRBD1. The germline gives CDR1 KGHSH, CDR2 LQKENI. The CDR3 loop spans 16 amino acids. The trim removed 4 bases at V and 0 bases at J, leaving 6 bases unmatched. DNA of the CDR3: TGTGCCAGCTCACTACCGGGACAGCCTAGCAATCAGCCCCAGCATTTT. Translation: CASSLPGQPSNQPQHF.

This clonotype is classed as medium-sized. This beta chain came through as a stray read in a library set up for alpha chains, and its size says little. This chain connects TRBV7-2 to TRBJ2-3; maybe TRBD1 (5 bases). Germline CDR1 SGHTA, CDR2 FQGNSA. V lost 1 base to trimming and J lost 1 base, with 30 bases between them. This CDR3 contains 22 residues. The CDR3 loop reads CASSLELTTPDLGQGRTDTQYF. The CDR3 DNA sequence: TGTGCCAGCAGCTTAGAATTAACTACTCCGGACCTAGGTCAGGGCCGCACAGATACGCAGTATTTT.

By share of the sample, this clonotype is medium-sized (0.01 to 0.1%). This beta chain is off target for a library built for alpha chains, so its abundance means little. The gene calls are TRBV6-1 and TRBJ1-2, with 11 bases matching TRBD1. There are 15 residues in the CDR3. Losses at the gene ends were 6 bases for V and 5 bases for J; bases not matched to a gene: 8. Germline lookup yields CDR1 MNHNS and CDR2 SASEGT. The CDR3 loop reads CASRSGTGGLYGYTF. CDR3 nucleotides: TGTGCCAGCAGGTCCGGGACAGGGGGTTTGTATGGCTACACCTTC.

This clonotype was picked up many times. Being off target in a library aimed at alpha chains, this beta chain has a size of little meaning. The J gene is TRBJ1-1, the V gene TRBV7-9, with 7 bases fitting TRBD1. V lost 4 bases and J lost 1; bases outside the gene matches: 6. The CDR3 sequence is 15 residues long. Germline lookup yields CDR1 SEHNR and CDR2 FQNEAQ (reference sequence). DNA for the CDR3: TGTGCCAGCAGCTCAAAGGGACAGAGGAACACTGAAGCTTTCTTT. Protein sequence: CASSSKGQRNTEAFF.

Turning to this clonotype: This beta chain is an unintended read in a library built for alpha chains; its size means little. The CDR3 reads CASSPPGQARSYTF. CDR3 nucleotides: TGTGCCAGCTCACCACCCGGACAGGCACGGAGCTACACCTTC. The rearrangement links TRBV18 to TRBJ1-2; TRBD1 matches 7 bases. This CDR3 is 14 amino acids long. The ends lost 0 bases at V and 9 bases at J; junction bases unmatched: 7. Germline assignment: CDR1 KGHSH and CDR2 LQKENI.